Below are 12 T cell receptor beta chains sequenced from a single sample in a study of T cell responses to AZD1222 COVID-19 vaccine. Data came from immunoSEQ multiplex PCR; TCRdb stores just in-frame clones and leaves some out. This table has tens of thousands of clones, 80% to 95% appearing once. The material was peripheral blood, obtained 28 days after the second AZD1222 dose. These receptors were taken from an adult who received the AZD1222 COVID-19 vaccine.

This chain uses TRBV7-2 with TRBJ2-1; D might be TRBD1 (5 bases). This CDR3 region has 13 residues. Per the germline V gene, CDR1 is SGHTA and CDR2 is FQGNSA. Trimming took off 4 bases at V and 4 bases at J, with 8 bases between the two ends. CDR3 sequence (DNA): TGTGCCAGCAGCTCAAACAGGTACAATGAGCAGTTCTTC. Its protein product is CASSSNRYNEQFF. The full variable domain, in which reference TRBV7-2 and TRBJ2-1 provide the parts outside the CDR3, is GAGVSQSPSNKVTEKGKDVELRCDPISGHTALYWYRQSLGQGLEFLIYFQGNSAPDKSGLPSDRFSAERTGGSVSTLTIQRTQQEDSAVYLCASSSNRYNEQFFGPGTRLTVL.

Only one count was recorded for this clone. The rearrangement joins TRBV5-1 to TRBJ2-5; 7 bases are shared with TRBD2. The CDR3 length is 13 residues. CDR1 is SGHRS and CDR2 is YFSETQ in the germline V gene. V lost 4 bases, J lost 5 bases, and 5 bases stayed unmatched. CDR3 amino acids: CASSTGGTETQYF. In DNA form, the CDR3 reads TGCGCCAGCAGCACGGGGGGAACTGAGACCCAGTACTTC.

In this sample, this clone turned up once. The rearrangement links TRBV5-1 to TRBJ1-1, with 11 positions matching TRBD1. CDR3 size: 15 residues. V was pared by 4 bases and J by 4 bases, with 6 bases of the junction left unmatched. The germline gives CDR1 SGHRS, CDR2 YFSETQ. The CDR3 region has the DNA TGCGCCAGCAGCCGGACAGGGGGCAGAGGCACTGAAGCTTTCTTT. Translation: CASSRTGGRGTEAFF.

The chain has TRBV6-6 and TRBJ2-7, with D possibly being TRBD1 (6 bases). This CDR3 contains 13 residues. Germline V gene lookup returns CDR1 MNHNY and CDR2 SVGAGI (reference sequence). V shed 6 bases and J shed 2 bases, with 11 bases lying between them. The CDR3 nucleotides read TGTGCCAGCAGAGACAGGAAAGCCTACGAGCAGTACTTC. Translating gives CASRDRKAYEQYF.

The chain employs TRBV12-3 or TRBV12-4 and TRBJ1-2; D is undetermined. The CDR3 has 12 amino acids. Between the trimmed V and J ends, which lost 4 bases and 3 bases, there was a span of 6 bases. The DNA for the CDR3 is TGTGCCAGCAGTTATCCGGACTATGGCTACACCTTC. Translating gives CASSYPDYGYTF.

This chain joins TRBV24-1 and TRBJ2-5; 7 positions agree with TRBD1. CDR3 length: 16 amino acids. V was pared by 7 bases and J by 3 bases, with 13 bases of the junction left unmatched. Per the germline V gene, CDR1 is KGHDR and CDR2 is SFDVKD. DNA for the CDR3: TGTGCCACCAGAGAAAACAACGGACAGGTAAAAGAGACCCAGTACTTC. Translated: CATRENNGQVKETQYF.

This sequence joins TRBV18 and TRBJ2-1; D is possibly TRBD2 (6 bases). This CDR3 is 15 amino acids long. Trimming removed 3 bases from V and 4 bases from J, with 13 bases in between. The germline V gene encodes CDR1 KGHSH and CDR2 LQKENI. The CDR3: CASSPLGGRYNEQFF. The CDR3 DNA sequence: TGTGCCAGCTCACCTCTGGGGGGACGTTACAATGAGCAGTTCTTC. Variable domain in full (rest from reference TRBV18 and TRBJ2-1): NAGVMQNPRHLVRRRGQEARLRCSPMKGHSHVYWYRQLPEEGLKFMVYLQKENIIDESGMPKERFSAEFPKEGPSILRIQQVVRGDSAAYFCASSPLGGRYNEQFFGPGTRLTVL.

The chain carries TRBV25-1 and TRBJ2-7; no firm D call. Germline V gene data show CDR1 as MGHDK and CDR2 as SYGVNS. The CDR3 covers 12 residues. Trimming removed 8 bases at V and 6 bases at J, with 14 bases between. CDR3 in amino acids: CASGLDGAEQYF. CDR3 nucleotide sequence: TGTGCCAGCGGATTGGACGGTGCCGAGCAGTACTTC.

In nucleotides, the CDR3 is TGTGCCAGCAGCTGGGGTGTGACAGGGTGGAATGTAGGCTACACCTTC. This codes for CASSWGVTGWNVGYTF. The J gene is TRBJ1-2, the V gene TRBV7-2; TRBD1 aligns across 7 bases. This CDR3 contains 16 residues. V was pared by 4 bases and J by 8 bases, with 16 bases of the junction left unmatched. Germline assignment: CDR1 SGHTA and CDR2 FQGNSA.

The V call is TRBV29-1, the J call TRBJ1-1; D remains ambiguous. This CDR3 comprises 13 residues. The V and J ends lost 5 bases and 0 bases respectively, with 10 bases between them. Germline lookup yields CDR1 SQVTM and CDR2 ANQGSEA. CDR3 loop: CSVTLGLNTEAFF. CDR3 coding DNA: TGCAGCGTTACCCTGGGATTGAACACTGAAGCTTTCTTT. The full variable domain, in which reference TRBV29-1 and TRBJ1-1 provide the parts outside the CDR3, is SAVISQKPSRDICQRGTSLTIQCQVDSQVTMMFWYRQQPGQSLTLIATANQGSEATYESGFVIDKFPISRPNLTFSTLTVSNMSPEDSSIYLCSVTLGLNTEAFFGQGTRLTVV.

The chain recombines TRBV18 with TRBJ2-1; D may be TRBD1 (6 bases). The CDR3 has 14 amino acids. V was pared by 3 bases and J by 8 bases, with 14 bases between. The germline V gene encodes CDR1 KGHSH and CDR2 LQKENI. CDR3 bases: TGTGCCAGCTCACCCGGAGGCAGGGGACATGAGCAGTTCTTC. Translating gives CASSPGGRGHEQFF.

The J gene is TRBJ1-2, the V gene TRBV7-9; D not certain. The CDR3 runs to 12 residues. Trimming removed 3 bases from V and 6 bases from J, with 8 bases in between. Germline CDR1 SEHNR, CDR2 FQNEAQ (reference sequence). The CDR3 loop reads CASSLLGNGYTF. The CDR3 DNA reads TGTGCCAGCAGCTTGTTGGGGAATGGCTACACCTTC.